This entry lists 7 T cell receptor beta chains sequenced from one sample in a study of T-cell memory formation after mild COVID-19. TCRdb itself ran the 5' RACE reads through MiXCR, one entry per CDR3 protein. Found here are a few hundred thousand distinct CDR3 sequences, roughly a fifth of them singletons; the top ten hold around 21%. The sequencing input was PBMCs or a T cell subset sorted from them (not recorded which). These receptors all stem from a man younger than 35 who had mild COVID-19 (a few samples of this study predate the infection). Cell type and time point are not known.

The rearrangement joins TRBV12-3 or TRBV12-4 to TRBJ1-1; D might be TRBD1 (6 bases). V was trimmed by 5 bases and J by 2 bases, leaving 15 bases between them. The CDR3 runs to 15 residues. Here the CDR3 DNA reads TGTGCCAGCAGTGACAAAGGGGGGATCAACACTGAAGCTTTCTTT. This codes for CASSDKGGINTEAFF.

The V gene is TRBV9, the J gene TRBJ2-3; perhaps D is TRBD1 or TRBD2 (5 bases each). Between the trimmed V and J ends, which lost 0 bases and 1 base, there was a span of 12 bases. The CDR3 runs 16 residues. Germline CDR1 is SGDLS and CDR2 is YYNGEE. The CDR3 DNA is TGTGCCAGCAGCGTAGTCGACGGGACCGGCACAGATACGCAGTATTTT. Its protein is CASSVVDGTGTDTQYF.

The chain links TRBV9 to TRBJ2-3; tentatively, D is TRBD1 or TRBD2 (5 bases each). The CDR3 covers 15 residues. Germline V lookup: CDR1 SGDLS, CDR2 YYNGEE. Trimming cost V 3 bases and J 1 base, with 12 bases left between them. The CDR3 region has the DNA TGTGCCAGCAGCGCGAGGGGCGTTGGCACAGATACGCAGTATTTT. Its protein product is CASSARGVGTDTQYF.

The chain has TRBV4-3 and TRBJ2-1; 10 positions match TRBD2. Germline V gene sequence: CDR1 LGHNA, CDR2 YSLEER. J lost 13 bases, V lost 0 bases, and 6 bases had no gene match. CDR3 length: 14 residues. CDR3 protein: CASSQDNSGGSQFF. The CDR3 DNA sequence: TGCGCCAGCAGCCAAGATAATAGCGGGGGGTCCCAGTTCTTC.

The chain recombines TRBV5-1 with TRBJ2-1, with TRBD2 as a possible D gene (6 bases). The CDR3 is 14 residues long. Trimming removed 6 bases at V and 7 bases at J, with 17 bases between. The germline CDR1 and CDR2 sequences are SGHRS and YFSETQ. The CDR3 region has the DNA TGCGCCAGCACCAGCGCCGGGGCGGGGAATGAGCAGTTCTTC. Encoded protein: CASTSAGAGNEQFF.

Here the CDR3 DNA reads TGTGCCAGCAGCTCACCGCAGGGGTCCCCAGGGCCCCAGTACTTC. It specifies CASSSPQGSPGPQYF. This chain connects TRBV7-6 to TRBJ2-5; D may be TRBD1 (6 bases). This CDR3 has 15 residues. Trimming took off 4 bases at V and 9 bases at J, with 21 bases between the two ends. In germline, CDR1 is SGHVS, CDR2 FNYEAQ. The whole variable domain, filled in from reference TRBV7-6 and TRBJ2-5, reads GAGVSQSPRYKVTKRGQDVALRCDPISGHVSLYWYRQALGQGPEFLTYFNYEAQQDKSGLPNDRFSAERPEGSISTLTIQRTEQRDSAMYRCASSSPQGSPGPQYFGPGTRLLVL.

J is TRBJ1-4 and V is TRBV5-1; D call uncertain. This CDR3 has 13 residues. V lost 1 base, J lost 8 bases, and 9 bases lay in between. Germline V lookup: CDR1 SGHRS, CDR2 YFSETQ. This CDR3 is CASSLRRREKLFF. CDR3 nucleotide sequence: TGCGCCAGCAGCTTGCGGAGGAGGGAAAAACTGTTTTTT.